This T cell receptor (beta chain) emerged from a study of T cell responses to AZD1222 COVID-19 vaccine. Trimming took off 5 bases at V and 6 bases at J, with 14 bases between the two ends. The germline gives CDR1 LNHDA, CDR2 SQIVND (reference sequence). The CDR3 runs to 13 residues. About this clone: Its antigen is undetermined.

Notes on the study in general: Just 5 or 6 AZD1222 recipients tested seropositive at baseline. Clonal diversity may have been underestimated in mostly white British donors. Nearly half of spike-specific TCRs reportedly target variant regions that are unmutated in the B.1.351 and B.1.1.7 variants.

Here immunoSEQ multiplex PCR was the method, and the copy in TCRdb shows in-frame clones only, minus some. The sample holds some 89,000 clones; roughly nine tenths are singletons and the top ten take about 3%. The sample consisted of peripheral blood, taken on day 0 of AZD1222 vaccination. V is TRBV19 and J is TRBJ2-7; D might be TRBD1 or TRBD2, each matching 5 bases. This TCR was recovered from an adult in good health. As DNA, the CDR3 is TGTGCCAGTAGTGAGGGGTTTGGGCGCGAGCAGTACTTC. Translating gives CASSEGFGREQYF.